The next 15 T cell receptor beta chains were all read from a single sample in a study of identifying expanded T cells in peripheral blood. Clones were sequenced by immunoSEQ multiplex PCR, and TCRdb holds only the in-frame ones, with some missing. The sample has tens of thousands of clones, 70% to 90% seen once. Specimen: blood. These receptors all stem from a person between 18 and 75 years old in good health.

This chain connects TRBV7-2 to TRBJ2-1; D call uncertain. The CDR3 is 16 residues long. Germline lookup yields CDR1 SGHTA and CDR2 FQGNSA. Trimming took off 1 base at V and 9 bases at J, with 19 bases between the two ends. CDR3 protein: CASSLVGAGSAPEQFF. CDR3 coding DNA: TGTGCCAGCAGCTTAGTCGGAGCAGGATCCGCCCCTGAGCAGTTCTTC. Full variable domain (remainder filled in from reference TRBV7-2 and TRBJ2-1): GAGVSQSPSNKVTEKGKDVELRCDPISGHTALYWYRQSLGQGLEFLIYFQGNSAPDKSGLPSDRFSAERTGGSVSTLTIQRTQQEDSAVYLCASSLVGAGSAPEQFFGPGTRLTVL.

This chain connects TRBV7-3 to TRBJ1-2, with 7 bases fitting TRBD1. There are 15 residues in the CDR3. V gave up 4 bases and J gave up 6 bases; unmatched junction bases: 11. CDR1 is SGHTA, CDR2 FQGTGA, per germline. CDR3 nucleotide sequence: TGTGCCAGCAGCTCACGACGACAGGGTTCCGATGGCTACACCTTC. Protein: CASSSRRQGSDGYTF.

The chain is built from TRBV2 and TRBJ2-1; D remains unclear. V was trimmed by 6 bases and J by 3 bases, leaving 18 bases between them. The CDR3 extends over 16 amino acids. From germline, CDR1 is SNHLY and CDR2 FYNNEI. CDR3 coding DNA: TGTGCCAGCAGGTGGGTATCGGACGGCCTCTACAATGAGCAGTTCTTC. Translation gives CASRWVSDGLYNEQFF.

The chain links TRBV4-3 to TRBJ1-2, with D unclear. This CDR3 contains 13 residues. Looked up from germline, CDR1 is LGHNA and CDR2 is YSLEER. Trimming stripped 4 bases from V and 4 bases from J, with 10 bases between. CDR3 residues: CASSPLGGYGYTF. DNA for the CDR3: TGCGCCAGCAGCCCATTAGGAGGCTATGGCTACACCTTC.

The chain's CDR3 is CASSSRVTEAFF. The CDR3 nucleotides read TGTGCCAGCAGCTCGCGGGTGACTGAAGCTTTCTTT. The rearrangement joins TRBV7-9 to TRBJ1-1; no clear D gene. The V gene's germline CDR1 is SEHNR and CDR2 FQNEAQ (reference sequence). The CDR3 is 12 amino acids. The germline V and J ends were trimmed by 4 bases and 5 bases, with 8 bases remaining between them.

The sample holds one count of this clone. The chain is built from TRBV7-9 and TRBJ1-1, with D hard to call. CDR1 and CDR2 (germline): SEHNR, FQNEAQ (reference sequence). Trimming stripped 5 bases from V and 1 base from J, with 5 bases between. This CDR3 has 12 residues. The CDR3: CASSPENTEAFF. Here the CDR3 DNA reads TGTGCCAGCAGCCCCGAGAACACTGAAGCTTTCTTT.

This rearrangement joins TRBV11-3 to TRBJ1-6; no clear D. Trimming stripped 2 bases from V and 3 bases from J, with 8 bases between. CDR1 and CDR2 from the germline V gene are SGHNT and YENEEA. This CDR3 contains 15 residues. CDR3 residues: CASSLSVNYNSPLHF. CDR3 nucleotides: TGTGCCAGCAGCTTATCGGTTAACTATAATTCACCCCTCCACTTT.

V and J are TRBV6-5 and TRBJ2-3; D not resolved. The CDR3 runs 13 residues. V gave up 8 bases and J gave up 2 bases, with 11 bases separating them. Germline V lookup: CDR1 MNHEY, CDR2 SVGAGI. CDR3: CASLEVLTDTQYF. CDR3 nucleotides: TGTGCCAGCTTAGAAGTCCTCACAGATACGCAGTATTTT.

The chain carries TRBV5-4 and TRBJ1-1; D might be TRBD1 (5 bases). The V and J ends lost 3 bases and 5 bases respectively, with 14 bases between them. This CDR3 region has 14 residues. Germline lookup yields CDR1 SGHNT and CDR2 YYREEE (reference sequence). CDR3 residues: CASSSQGSKTEAFF. The CDR3 coding sequence is TGTGCCAGCAGCTCGCAGGGTAGTAAAACTGAAGCTTTCTTT.

V gene TRBV29-1 combines with J gene TRBJ1-1; perhaps TRBD1 as D (5 bases). This CDR3 spans 12 amino acids. The V and J ends lost 4 bases and 1 base respectively, with 7 bases between them. Germline values: CDR1 SQVTM, CDR2 ANQGSEA. CDR3 bases: TGCAGCGTTGGGGGGTGGAACACTGAAGCTTTCTTT. Translating it yields CSVGGWNTEAFF.

The chain recombines TRBV2 with TRBJ2-5, with a tentative D call TRBD1 (6 bases). CDR3 size: 15 residues. The germline V and J ends were trimmed by 5 bases and 1 base, with 14 bases remaining between them. Germline assignment: CDR1 SNHLY and CDR2 FYNNEI. This CDR3 reads CASSSSRGAQETQYF. The CDR3 region has the DNA TGTGCCAGCAGTTCAAGCAGGGGAGCCCAAGAGACCCAGTACTTC.

This clone was counted only a few times. The rearrangement links TRBV10-1 to TRBJ1-1, with unresolved D. V was clipped by 0 bases and J by 5 bases, with 10 bases between them. Germline lookup yields CDR1 WNHNN and CDR2 SYGVQD (reference sequence). The CDR3 runs 14 residues. CDR3 nucleotides: TGCGCCAGCAGTGAGTCAACGGGAATGACTGAAGCTTTCTTT. It yields the protein CASSESTGMTEAFF.

The chain couples TRBV10-1 to TRBJ2-4; D remains unclear. V lost 4 bases, J lost 1 base, and 8 bases lay in between. The CDR3 is 14 residues long. Per germline, CDR1 WNHNN and CDR2 SYGVQD (reference sequence). The CDR3 spells CASSAGTAKNIQYF. The CDR3 region has the DNA TGCGCCAGCAGTGCTGGTACGGCCAAAAACATTCAGTACTTC.

The rearrangement joins TRBV29-1 to TRBJ1-4, with D perhaps matching TRBD1 (5 bases). The length of the CDR3 is 16 residues. Germline CDR1 SQVTM, CDR2 ANQGSEA. V gave up 4 bases and J gave up 7 bases, with 22 bases separating them. Written as DNA, the CDR3 is TGCAGCGTTGCCGAGCAGGGTAGAGGTATTGGTGAAAAACTGTTTTTT. Translating it yields CSVAEQGRGIGEKLFF.

J is TRBJ1-2 and V is TRBV4-1; D unresolved. V was shortened by 4 bases and J by 2 bases, with 17 bases between the two germline ends. The length of the CDR3 is 16 residues. Germline assignment: CDR1 MGHRA and CDR2 YSYEKL. The DNA of the CDR3 is TGCGCCAGCAGCCGATTTCCCCTGGAGGCCAACTATGGCTACACCTTC. Translated, it gives CASSRFPLEANYGYTF.